This TCR beta chain was found in a study of control samples from healthy donors and cancer patients (dated by TCRdb to the early 2020s). Library preparation employed the immunoSEQ multiplex PCR assay. TCRdb carries this immuneACCESS record with in-frame sequences only. Its versions omit some clonotypes, under half of them owing to an unresolved V gene in the studies checked, with the rest unexplained. The sample includes about 110,000 clones, with just under 85% observed a single time. The ten largest account for 5% to 8.5% of the sample. As for this clone: This receptor's antigen is unknown. No base-level quality is on record; no much larger clone is a single base apart.

V is pared back by 3 bases and J by 7 bases, with 7 bases lying between the germline termini. CDR1 and CDR2 are drawn from the germline V gene (reference sequence): LNHDA, SQIVND. CDR3 length: 12 amino acids, cysteine to phenylalanine. The entry retains the CDR3 DNA only, 36 bases that are in frame from base 1. The V gene is TRBV19 and the J gene is TRBJ2-1; a confident D gene designation cannot be given. The source is a man aged 18 to 30 in good health. Sequenced sample: blood. The base sequence is TGTGCCAGTAGTATGGGTAGGAATGAGCAGTTCTTC. It is translated as CASSMGRNEQFF.